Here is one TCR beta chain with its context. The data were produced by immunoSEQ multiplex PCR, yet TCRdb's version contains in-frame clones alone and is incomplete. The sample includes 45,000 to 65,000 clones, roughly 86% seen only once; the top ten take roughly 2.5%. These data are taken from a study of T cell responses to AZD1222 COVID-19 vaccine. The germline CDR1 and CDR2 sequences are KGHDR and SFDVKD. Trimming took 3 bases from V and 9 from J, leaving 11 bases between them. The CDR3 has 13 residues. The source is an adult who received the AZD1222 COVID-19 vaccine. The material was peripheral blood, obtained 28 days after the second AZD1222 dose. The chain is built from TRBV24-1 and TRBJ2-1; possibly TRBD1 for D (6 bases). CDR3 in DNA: TGTGCCACCAGTGATACATCCAGGGGTGAGCAGTTCTTC. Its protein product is CATSDTSRGEQFF.